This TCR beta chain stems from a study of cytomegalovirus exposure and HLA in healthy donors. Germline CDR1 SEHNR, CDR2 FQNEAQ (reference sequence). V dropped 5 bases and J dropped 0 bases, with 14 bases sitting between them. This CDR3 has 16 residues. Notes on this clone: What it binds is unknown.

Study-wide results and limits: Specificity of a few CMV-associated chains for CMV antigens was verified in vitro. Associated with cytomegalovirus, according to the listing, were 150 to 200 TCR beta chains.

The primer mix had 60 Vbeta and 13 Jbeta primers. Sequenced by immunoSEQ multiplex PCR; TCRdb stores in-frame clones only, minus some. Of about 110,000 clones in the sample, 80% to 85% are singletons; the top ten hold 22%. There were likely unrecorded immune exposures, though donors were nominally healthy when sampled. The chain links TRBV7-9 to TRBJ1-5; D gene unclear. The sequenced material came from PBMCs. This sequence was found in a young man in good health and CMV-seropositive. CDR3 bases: TGTGCCAGCAGCAACACGGGGTTCGATAGCAATCAGCCCCAGCATTTT. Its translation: CASSNTGFDSNQPQHF.